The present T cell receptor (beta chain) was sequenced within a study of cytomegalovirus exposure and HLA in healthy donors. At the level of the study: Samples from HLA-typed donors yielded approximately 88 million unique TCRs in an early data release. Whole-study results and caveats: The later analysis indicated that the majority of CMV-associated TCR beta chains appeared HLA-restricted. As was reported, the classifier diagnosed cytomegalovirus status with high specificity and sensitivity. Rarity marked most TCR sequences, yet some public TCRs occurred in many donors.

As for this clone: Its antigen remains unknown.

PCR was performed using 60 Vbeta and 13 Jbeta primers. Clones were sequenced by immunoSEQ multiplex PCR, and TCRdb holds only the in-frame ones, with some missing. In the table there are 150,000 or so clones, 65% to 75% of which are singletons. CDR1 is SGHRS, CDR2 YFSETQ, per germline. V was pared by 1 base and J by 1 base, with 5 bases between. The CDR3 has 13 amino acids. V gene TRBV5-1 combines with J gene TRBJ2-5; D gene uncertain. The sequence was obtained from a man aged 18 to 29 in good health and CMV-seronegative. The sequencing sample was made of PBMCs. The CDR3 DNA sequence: TGCGCCAGCAGCTTGATGGCCCAAGAGACCCAGTACTTC. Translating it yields CASSLMAQETQYF.